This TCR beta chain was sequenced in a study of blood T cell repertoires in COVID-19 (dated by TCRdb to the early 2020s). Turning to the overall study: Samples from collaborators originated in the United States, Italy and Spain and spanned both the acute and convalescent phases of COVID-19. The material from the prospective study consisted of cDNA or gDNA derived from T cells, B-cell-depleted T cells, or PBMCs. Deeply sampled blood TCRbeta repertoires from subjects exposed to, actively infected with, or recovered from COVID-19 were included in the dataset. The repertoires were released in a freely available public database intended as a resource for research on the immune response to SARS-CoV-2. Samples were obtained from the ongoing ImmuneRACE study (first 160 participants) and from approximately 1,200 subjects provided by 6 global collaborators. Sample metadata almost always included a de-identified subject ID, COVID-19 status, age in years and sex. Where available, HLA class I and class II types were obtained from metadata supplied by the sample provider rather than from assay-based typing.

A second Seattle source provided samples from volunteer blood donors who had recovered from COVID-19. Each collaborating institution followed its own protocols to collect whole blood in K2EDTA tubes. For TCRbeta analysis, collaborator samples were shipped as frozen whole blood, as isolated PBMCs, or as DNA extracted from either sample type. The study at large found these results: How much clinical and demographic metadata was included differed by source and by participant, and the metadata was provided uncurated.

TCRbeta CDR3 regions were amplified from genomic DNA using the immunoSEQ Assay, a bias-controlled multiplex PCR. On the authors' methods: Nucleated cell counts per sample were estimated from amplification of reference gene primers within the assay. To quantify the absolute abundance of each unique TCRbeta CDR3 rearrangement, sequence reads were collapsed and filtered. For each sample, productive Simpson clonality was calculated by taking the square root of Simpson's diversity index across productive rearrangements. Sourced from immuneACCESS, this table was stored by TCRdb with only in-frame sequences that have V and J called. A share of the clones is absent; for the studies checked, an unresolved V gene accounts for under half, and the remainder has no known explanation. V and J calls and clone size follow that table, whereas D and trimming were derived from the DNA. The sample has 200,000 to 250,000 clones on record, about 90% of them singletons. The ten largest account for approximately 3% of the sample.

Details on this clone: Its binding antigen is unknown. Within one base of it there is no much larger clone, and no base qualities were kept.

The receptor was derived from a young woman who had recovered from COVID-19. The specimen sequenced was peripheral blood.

The CDR3 protein: CSVEDRWTGGINEQFF. The nucleotides read TGCAGCGTTGAAGATAGGTGGACAGGGGGAATAAATGAGCAGTTCTTC. Recombination joined TRBV29-1 with TRBJ2-1, and 10 bases in between align with TRBD1. Including the terminal cysteine and phenylalanine, the CDR3 comprises 16 residues. Of all the DNA, just the CDR3 is kept, 48 bases in frame from base 1. Relative to germline, V is missing 0 bases and J is missing 7 bases, with 9 bases of the junction outside any gene match. The germline V gene provides CDR1 SQVTM and CDR2 ANQGSEA.